One and the same sample provided the 23 T cell receptor beta chains below, sequenced in a study of radiotherapy plus CTLA-4 blockade in lung cancer. The assay was immunoSEQ multiplex PCR, and TCRdb's table has in-frame clones only and misses some. The sample carries roughly 97,000 clones, 65% to 80% recorded once. Sequences were derived from peripheral blood, sampled from a patient treated with radiotherapy plus ipilimumab. These receptor sequences come from a human donor with non-small cell lung cancer who had a partial response to radiotherapy plus ipilimumab. Some clones in this sample may be carry-over from other donors' samples.

This clone has only a few counts. J is TRBJ1-1 and V is TRBV11-3; D remains ambiguous. Germline assignment: CDR1 SGHNT and CDR2 YENEEA. The germline V and J ends were trimmed by 1 base and 5 bases, with 17 bases remaining between them. The CDR3 contains 16 residues. CDR3 sequence: CASSLVYPPGWTEAFF. The CDR3 region has the DNA TGTGCCAGCAGCTTAGTTTACCCACCGGGATGGACTGAAGCTTTCTTT.

The rearrangement joins TRBV30 to TRBJ2-7; D uncertain. Germline CDR1 is GTSNPN and CDR2 is SVGIG (reference sequence). The CDR3 consists of 12 residues. Trimming pared 3 bases from V and 3 bases from J, leaving 9 bases between. The CDR3 reads CAWSPSNYEQYF. CDR3 in DNA: TGTGCCTGGAGCCCTAGTAACTACGAGCAGTACTTC. The full variable domain, in which reference TRBV30 and TRBJ2-7 provide the parts outside the CDR3, is SQTIHQWPATLVQPVGSPLSLECTVEGTSNPNLYWYRQAAGRGLQLLFYSVGIGQISSEVPQNLSASRPQDRQFILSSKKLLLSDSGFYLCAWSPSNYEQYFGPGTRLTVT.

The chain is built from TRBV7-2 and TRBJ2-3; D is possibly TRBD2 (7 bases). From germline, CDR1 is SGHTA and CDR2 FQGNSA. Trimming removed 0 bases at V and 11 bases at J, with 33 bases between. The CDR3 sequence is 20 residues long. DNA for the CDR3: TGTGCCAGCAGCTTAGCAGGCGTTAGGGGGGGGCCCCGGGTAAGGGGTGGGCAGTATTTT. Translating it yields CASSLAGVRGGPRVRGGQYF.

Only a few counts were recorded for this clone. The CDR3 DNA reads as TGTGCCAGCAGTGAAGCCCACCGGGACAGGCGACAGCCCCAGCATTTT. Protein product: CASSEAHRDRRQPQHF. The rearrangement uses TRBV2 and TRBJ1-5; TRBD1 matches 8 bases. Germline CDR1 SNHLY, CDR2 FYNNEI. J was trimmed by 7 bases and V by 0 bases; bases with no gene match: 8. The CDR3 is 16 residues long.

The chain combines TRBV5-1 with TRBJ2-3, with 8 positions matching TRBD1. The V segment lost 0 bases and the J segment 4 bases; nucleotides outside the gene matches: 4. CDR3 size: 15 residues. Per the germline V gene, CDR1 is SGHRS and CDR2 is YFSETQ. The DNA of the CDR3 is TGCGCCAGCAGCTTGGAGGACAGGGTTGCAGATACGCAGTATTTT. This sequence encodes CASSLEDRVADTQYF.

Remarks on this clone: An end of the junction differs from the germline gene, which may be a read error. The J gene is TRBJ1-2, the V gene TRBV6-1; D is undetermined. From germline, CDR1 is MNHNS and CDR2 SASEGT. The CDR3 runs to 16 residues. CDR3 sequence: CASSEGPFRGDYGYTF. The CDR3 bases are TGTGCCAGCAGTGAAGGACCCTTTCGGGGAGACTACGGCTACACCTTC.

The genes are TRBV5-4 and TRBJ2-1; TRBD2 matches at 7 bases. J was trimmed by 8 bases and V by 0 bases; bases with no gene match: 11. Germline values: CDR1 SGHNT, CDR2 YYREEE (reference sequence). The CDR3 has 16 residues. The CDR3, as DNA: TGTGCCAGCAGCTTGGACCTAGCGGACACATTCCATGAGCAGTTCTTC. It codes for CASSLDLADTFHEQFF.

Only a few counts were recorded for this clone. The chain employs TRBV9 and TRBJ2-3; 7 bases agree with TRBD2. Germline CDR1 SGDLS, CDR2 YYNGEE. This CDR3 has 16 residues. The trim removed 4 bases at V and 6 bases at J, leaving 14 bases unmatched. This chain's CDR3 is CASSPRGSGAWDTQYF. DNA for the CDR3: TGTGCCAGCAGCCCGCGAGGGAGCGGGGCTTGGGATACGCAGTATTTT.

V and J are TRBV7-9 and TRBJ2-7; 7 bases match TRBD1. The CDR3 contains 18 residues. Losses at the gene ends were 4 bases for V and 3 bases for J; bases not matched to a gene: 18. The germline gives CDR1 SEHNR, CDR2 FQNEAQ (reference sequence). The DNA of the CDR3 is TGTGCCAGCAGCTCTCAGAGGGGGACAGCTTCCACGGGCTACGAGCAGTACTTC. Translation: CASSSQRGTASTGYEQYF.

The J gene is TRBJ2-7, the V gene TRBV5-1; 7 bases fit TRBD2. With V trimmed by 0 bases and J by 6 bases, 12 bases remained unmatched. CDR3 length: 16 residues. From germline, CDR1 is SGHRS and CDR2 YFSETQ. In DNA form, the CDR3 reads TGCGCCAGCAGCTTGGGCCCTTGGGCGGGAGAGTCCGAGCAGTACTTC. This gives the protein CASSLGPWAGESEQYF.

This clone is labeled as medium-sized. The V call is TRBV10-3, the J call TRBJ2-1; 8 bases match TRBD2. This CDR3 has 16 amino acids. Germline V gene data show CDR1 as ENHRY and CDR2 as SYGVKD. J gave up 7 bases and V 2 bases, and 10 bases lay outside the gene matches. The CDR3 reads CAISEPTGGRGNEQFF. The CDR3 DNA follows: TGTGCCATCAGTGAGCCCACGGGGGGGAGGGGGAATGAGCAGTTCTTC.

The chain is built from TRBV7-9 and TRBJ1-6, with D hard to call. V gave up 2 bases and J gave up 5 bases, with 13 bases separating them. Germline CDR1 SEHNR, CDR2 FQNEAQ (reference sequence). The CDR3 length is 16 residues. This CDR3 reads CASSLLVQPHNSPLHF. CDR3 nucleotide sequence: TGTGCCAGCAGCTTACTTGTACAACCTCATAATTCACCCCTCCACTTT.

J is TRBJ2-5 and V is TRBV25-1; 12 bases fit TRBD2. Germline CDR1 is MGHDK and CDR2 is SYGVNS. The CDR3 totals 16 residues. Trimming removed 3 bases from V and 5 bases from J; junction bases left unmatched: 7. CDR3 loop: CASSELWTSGKETQYF. The CDR3 bases are TGTGCCAGCAGTGAGCTTTGGACTAGCGGGAAGGAGACCCAGTACTTC.

The chain recombines TRBV19 with TRBJ1-2; 7 nucleotides agree with TRBD1. The V gene's germline CDR1 is LNHDA and CDR2 SQIVND (reference sequence). The V segment lost 6 bases and the J segment 4 bases; nucleotides outside the gene matches: 5. The CDR3 has 13 amino acids. The chain's CDR3 is CASRPRQGYGYTF. The CDR3 DNA is TGTGCCAGTAGACCTCGACAGGGCTATGGCTACACCTTC.

The CDR3 is CASSPDSGQETQYF. Written as DNA, the CDR3 is TGCGCCAGCAGCCCCGACAGTGGACAAGAGACCCAGTACTTC. The J gene is TRBJ2-5, the V gene TRBV4-1, with a tentative D call TRBD1 (5 bases). Germline CDR1 and CDR2: MGHRA and YSYEKL. Trimming took off 4 bases at V and 2 bases at J, with 11 bases between the two ends. This CDR3 contains 14 residues.

This clone was observed a handful of times. The V and J genes are TRBV19 and TRBJ1-5; D is uncertain. Germline CDR1 and CDR2: LNHDA and SQIVND (reference sequence). V lost 4 bases and J 5 bases, leaving 9 bases between the germline ends. This CDR3 spans 13 amino acids. The DNA of the CDR3 is TGTGCCAGTAGTAGCAGTTTGCATCAGCCCCAGCATTTT. It yields the protein CASSSSLHQPQHF. The entire variable domain, with the rest obtained from reference TRBV19 and TRBJ1-5, is as follows: DGGITQSPKYLFRKEGQNVTLSCEQNLNHDAMYWYRQDPGQGLRLIYYSQIVNDFQKGDIAEGYSVSREKKESFPLTVTSAQKNPTAFYLCASSSSLHQPQHFGDGTRLSIL.

The chain employs TRBV5-6 and TRBJ2-7, with D perhaps matching TRBD1 (5 bases). Trimming pared 0 bases from V and 12 bases from J, leaving 16 bases between. Per germline, CDR1 SGHDT and CDR2 YYEEEE. The CDR3 contains 13 residues. DNA for the CDR3: TGTGCCAGCAGCTTGGGGGCAGGGAAGGAGTGGTACTTC. It codes for CASSLGAGKEWYF.

V usage is TRBV30 and J usage is TRBJ1-1; possibly TRBD1 for D (6 bases). Trimming stripped 0 bases from V and 0 bases from J, with 23 bases between. The CDR3 covers 19 residues. Germline CDR1 is GTSNPN and CDR2 is SVGIG (reference sequence). Here the CDR3 reads CAWSVVSRYRDIMNTEAFF. In DNA, the CDR3 is TGTGCCTGGAGTGTCGTTAGTAGATACAGGGATATTATGAACACTGAAGCTTTCTTT.

The sample holds a few counts of this clone. The rearrangement uses TRBV14 and TRBJ2-5; D unresolved. Per the germline V gene, CDR1 is SGHDN and CDR2 is FVKESK. V lost 1 base, J lost 1 base, and 10 bases lay in between. This CDR3 is built from 15 residues. Here the CDR3 reads CASSQGLSPQETQYF. The CDR3 nucleotides are TGTGCCAGCAGCCAAGGTCTAAGTCCCCAAGAGACCCAGTACTTC.

The chain recombines TRBV7-2 with TRBJ2-1; 16 nucleotides line up with TRBD2. This CDR3 has 21 amino acids. The V gene end was trimmed by 0 bases and the J gene end by 4 bases; junction bases not matched to a gene: 12. Per the germline V gene, CDR1 is SGHTA and CDR2 is FQGNSA. CDR3 amino acids: CASSLAGLGTSGGAQYNEQFF. CDR3 bases: TGTGCCAGCAGCTTAGCCGGCTTGGGGACTAGCGGGGGGGCTCAATACAATGAGCAGTTCTTC.

Ten or more counts support this clone. This chain connects TRBV2 to TRBJ1-3; D may be TRBD1 (6 bases). From germline, CDR1 is SNHLY and CDR2 FYNNEI. The CDR3 loop spans 14 amino acids. V lost 3 bases, J lost 6 bases, and 12 bases lay in between. Here the CDR3 DNA reads TGTGCCAGCAGTGACCGAACAGGGTTAAACACCATATATTTT. Protein sequence: CASSDRTGLNTIYF.

The table lists this clone with a count of one. The chain recombines TRBV10-3 with TRBJ2-2; possible D gene TRBD1, 5 bases. This CDR3 has 15 amino acids. The ends were cut back, 0 bases at V and 3 bases at J, with 8 bases in the middle. Germline CDR1 ENHRY, CDR2 SYGVKD. The CDR3 DNA is TGTGCCATCAGTGAGTCGGGGCCGTACACCGGGGAGCTGTTTTTT. Protein: CAISESGPYTGELFF.

The V call is TRBV7-9, the J call TRBJ2-1; TRBD2 matches at 9 bases. CDR3 length: 17 residues. Germline V lookup: CDR1 SEHNR, CDR2 FQNEAQ (reference sequence). V lost 5 bases to trimming and J lost 3 bases; unmatched junction nucleotides: 11. CDR3 bases: TGTGCCAGCAGCAAAGGCGCGGGGGGGCCAAACTACAATGAGCAGTTCTTC. This translates into CASSKGAGGPNYNEQFF.